Shown below are 21 T cell receptor beta chains from a single sample sequenced in a study of shared clonotypes between healthy human individuals. Produced via immunoSEQ multiplex PCR; TCRdb's table is partial and in-frame only. The sample contains approximately 470,000 clones, approximately 84% of which appear only once. Sequencing was performed on PBMCs. The receptors were gathered from a woman in her 40s in good health. Some clones in this sample may be carry-over from other donors' samples.

This chain joins TRBV2 and TRBJ2-1; D perhaps matches TRBD2 (5 bases). Germline V CDR1 and CDR2: SNHLY, FYNNEI. Trimming pared 5 bases from V and 5 bases from J, leaving 10 bases between. CDR3 length equals 13 residues. CDR3 in amino acids: CASSTRGDNEQFF. Here the CDR3 DNA reads TGTGCCAGCAGTACCCGGGGTGACAATGAGCAGTTCTTC.

The gene calls are TRBV5-1 and TRBJ1-2; possibly TRBD1 for D (5 bases). The length of the CDR3 is 15 residues. The germline V and J ends were trimmed by 0 bases and 3 bases, with 12 bases remaining between them. CDR1 is SGHRS, CDR2 YFSETQ, per germline. This chain's CDR3 is CASSLEGTEYYGYTF. Written as DNA, the CDR3 is TGCGCCAGCAGCTTGGAAGGGACCGAGTACTATGGCTACACCTTC. The full variable domain, its missing parts supplied by reference TRBV5-1 and TRBJ1-2, is KAGVTQTPRYLIKTRGQQVTLSCSPISGHRSVSWYQQTPGQGLQFLFEYFSETQRNKGNFPGRFSGRQFSNSRSEMNVSTLELGDSALYLCASSLEGTEYYGYTFGSGTRLTVV.

This sequence joins TRBV7-9 and TRBJ1-2; D perhaps matches TRBD1 (5 bases). CDR1 SEHNR and CDR2 FQNEAQ come from the germline V gene (reference sequence). Trimming shortened V by 3 bases and J by 5 bases, and 13 bases separated the two germline ends. The CDR3 is 14 residues long. CDR3 coding DNA: TGTGCCAGCAGCTTTTTACAGGAGGAATATGGCTACACCTTC. This sequence encodes CASSFLQEEYGYTF.

The chain carries TRBV28 and TRBJ2-1, with a possible D match to TRBD2 (5 bases). From germline, CDR1 is MDHEN and CDR2 SYDVKM. The CDR3 contains 15 residues. The V end lost 5 bases, the J end lost 4 bases, and 15 bases lay between the germline ends. The CDR3 is CASSAASTGYNEQFF. In nucleotides, the CDR3 is TGTGCCAGCAGTGCCGCTAGCACCGGGTACAATGAGCAGTTCTTC.

The chain links TRBV30 to TRBJ2-1; D might be TRBD2 (6 bases). V was trimmed by 0 bases and J by 6 bases, leaving 12 bases between them. Germline CDR1 reads GTSNPN; CDR2 reads SVGIG (reference sequence). This CDR3 is built from 14 residues. CDR3 bases: TGTGCCTGGAGTGTAGGAGGGCCTAGCAATGAGCAGTTCTTC. Protein product: CAWSVGGPSNEQFF.

CDR3 amino acids: CASSFGRYDEKLFF. The CDR3 region has the DNA TGTGCCAGCAGCTTCGGACGGTACGACGAAAAACTGTTTTTT. J is TRBJ1-4 and V is TRBV11-2; D is ambiguous. Germline values: CDR1 SGHAT, CDR2 FQNNGV. Deletions cut 3 bases from V and 8 bases from J, with 13 bases between. CDR3 length equals 14 residues.

This clone has a handful of counts. The chain links TRBV27 to TRBJ1-2; D is ambiguous. Looked up from germline, CDR1 is MNHEY and CDR2 is SMNVEV (reference sequence). Trimming pared 1 base from V and 0 bases from J, leaving 15 bases between. The CDR3 contains 17 residues. CDR3 protein: CASSLLARVTSNYGYTF. In DNA, the CDR3 is TGTGCCAGCAGTTTATTGGCACGGGTAACCTCTAACTATGGCTACACCTTC.

Concerning this clone: The junction does not match germline at one end; this may be a read error. In DNA, the CDR3 is TGCGCCAGCAACCAAGATCCTCCGGGGGGGCTGGGCACCGGGGAGCTGTTTTTT. Its protein product is CASNQDPPGGLGTGELFF. The chain is built from TRBV4-3 and TRBJ2-2, with 8 nucleotides matching TRBD2. Germline V gives CDR1 LGHNA, CDR2 YSLEER. The CDR3 extends over 18 amino acids.

V and J are TRBV7-3 and TRBJ2-2; D is undetermined. CDR3 size: 14 residues. Germline V lookup: CDR1 SGHTA, CDR2 FQGTGA. V dropped 2 bases and J dropped 5 bases, with 9 bases sitting between them. CDR3 nucleotide sequence: TGTGCCAGCAGCTTAGGTATAAAGACCGGGGAGCTGTTTTTT. It is translated as CASSLGIKTGELFF.

The gene calls are TRBV7-2 and TRBJ1-4; 9 bases align to TRBD1. This CDR3 has 14 residues. Germline lookup yields CDR1 SGHTA and CDR2 FQGNSA. The junction had 7 bases not matched to a gene; V was cut back by 6 bases and J by 8 bases. In DNA form, the CDR3 reads TGTGCCAGCAGACCGGGGACAGGGAGGGAAAAACTGTTTTTT. Translated, it gives CASRPGTGREKLFF. Filled out from reference TRBV7-2 and TRBJ1-4, the complete variable domain reads GAGVSQSPSNKVTEKGKDVELRCDPISGHTALYWYRQSLGQGLEFLIYFQGNSAPDKSGLPSDRFSAERTGGSVSTLTIQRTQQEDSAVYLCASRPGTGREKLFFGSGTQLSVL.

The chain is built from TRBV6-5 and TRBJ2-2, with D possibly matching TRBD1 (5 bases). Trimming stripped 9 bases from V and 3 bases from J, with 14 bases between. Germline CDR1 is MNHEY and CDR2 is SVGAGI. This CDR3 contains 14 residues. The DNA of the CDR3 is TGTGCCAGTCAGAACAGGCTACACACCGGGGAGCTGTTTTTT. Translating it yields CASQNRLHTGELFF.

The chain is built from TRBV28 and TRBJ2-6; tentatively, D is TRBD2 (6 bases). The CDR3 runs to 15 residues. The V gene's germline CDR1 is MDHEN and CDR2 SYDVKM. The V end was cut by 8 bases, the J end by 2 bases, with 13 bases between. This CDR3 reads CASGTGATGANVLTF. CDR3 nucleotide sequence: TGTGCCAGCGGAACGGGAGCAACTGGGGCCAACGTCCTGACTTTC.

This clone was counted between two and nine times. The rearrangement joins TRBV9 to TRBJ2-2; the D is unclear. The V gene's germline CDR1 is SGDLS and CDR2 YYNGEE. This CDR3 region has 16 residues. Trimming stripped 0 bases from V and 4 bases from J, with 13 bases between. CDR3 nucleotide sequence: TGTGCCAGCAGCGTAGGCCCTAGGACGACCACCGGGGAGCTGTTTTTT. This codes for CASSVGPRTTTGELFF.

The chain employs TRBV7-2 and TRBJ2-7, with 9 bases lining up with TRBD2. The CDR3 length is 14 residues. Germline-derived CDR1 and CDR2 are SGHTA and FQGNSA. V gave up 5 bases and J gave up 6 bases; unmatched junction bases: 8. The CDR3 region is CASSPRTSASEQYF. The CDR3 nucleotides read TGTGCCAGCAGCCCCCGGACTAGCGCTAGCGAGCAGTACTTC.

The rearrangement links TRBV30 to TRBJ1-1; D ambiguous. V was pared by 4 bases and J by 3 bases, with 6 bases between. The germline CDR1 and CDR2 sequences are GTSNPN and SVGIG (reference sequence). This CDR3 spans 11 amino acids. In DNA, the CDR3 is TGTGCCTGGAACGGTTACACTGAAGCTTTCTTT. It codes for CAWNGYTEAFF.

The chain uses TRBV5-1 and TRBJ2-7; no clear D gene. Trimming stripped 4 bases from V and 0 bases from J, with 14 bases between. CDR1 and CDR2 (germline): SGHRS, YFSETQ. The CDR3 spans 15 residues. In nucleotides, the CDR3 is TGCGCCAGCAGCCCCCAAGGCGCCGGCTCCTACGAGCAGTACTTC. This encodes CASSPQGAGSYEQYF.

This chain links TRBV7-8 with TRBJ1-5; TRBD1 matches 9 bases. The CDR3 loop spans 14 amino acids. Germline CDR1 SGHVS, CDR2 FQNEAQ. V was pared by 10 bases and J by 4 bases, with 8 bases of the junction left unmatched. In DNA form, the CDR3 reads TGTGCCACCTCTACAGGGGGCGGTAATCAGCCCCAGCATTTT. The encoded protein is CATSTGGGNQPQHF.

With respect to this clone: Given a far larger clone just one base away, this is likely a sequencing read error. Different DNA sequences within this sample yield the same CDR3. The V gene is TRBV7-9, the J gene TRBJ1-1; possibly TRBD1 for D (5 bases). Trimming took off 3 bases at V and 8 bases at J, with 16 bases between the two ends. CDR3 length: 14 amino acids. Germline CDR1 is SEHNR and CDR2 is FQNEAQ (reference sequence). This chain's CDR3 is CASSFKGQSLEAFF. CDR3 nucleotide sequence: TGTGCCAGCAGCTTCAAGGGGCAAAGCTTAGAAGCTTTCTTT.

This clone has only a few counts. The chain joins TRBV5-1 to TRBJ1-3; D remains ambiguous. With 0 bases removed from V and 0 bases from J, the gap between germline ends came to 10 bases. The CDR3 is 16 residues long. Germline-derived CDR1 and CDR2 are SGHRS and YFSETQ. In nucleotides, the CDR3 is TGCGCCAGCAGCTTGGTAGGCGCCTTCTCTGGAAACACCATATATTTT. It is translated as CASSLVGAFSGNTIYF.

V usage is TRBV11-2 and J usage is TRBJ1-2; 8 positions match TRBD1. The germline gives CDR1 SGHAT, CDR2 FQNNGV. This CDR3 contains 14 residues. Trimming removed 4 bases from V and 3 bases from J; junction bases left unmatched: 4. The CDR3 bases are TGTGCCAGCAGCTGGACAGGGTTTGACTATGGCTACACCTTC. It yields the protein CASSWTGFDYGYTF. The variable domain in full, completed from reference TRBV11-2 and TRBJ1-2, reads EAGVAQSPRYKIIEKRQSVAFWCNPISGHATLYWYQQILGQGPKLLIQFQNNGVVDDSQLPKDRFSAERLKGVDSTLKIQPAKLEDSAVYLCASSWTGFDYGYTFGSGTRLTVV.

This chain connects TRBV7-8 to TRBJ1-1; D is unresolved. With 1 base removed from V and 10 bases from J, the gap between germline ends came to 10 bases. Germline lookup yields CDR1 SGHVS and CDR2 FQNEAQ. The CDR3 runs to 12 residues. The CDR3 nucleotides read TGTGCCAGCAGCTTAGTGCAGGAAGTAGCTTTCTTT. Protein: CASSLVQEVAFF.